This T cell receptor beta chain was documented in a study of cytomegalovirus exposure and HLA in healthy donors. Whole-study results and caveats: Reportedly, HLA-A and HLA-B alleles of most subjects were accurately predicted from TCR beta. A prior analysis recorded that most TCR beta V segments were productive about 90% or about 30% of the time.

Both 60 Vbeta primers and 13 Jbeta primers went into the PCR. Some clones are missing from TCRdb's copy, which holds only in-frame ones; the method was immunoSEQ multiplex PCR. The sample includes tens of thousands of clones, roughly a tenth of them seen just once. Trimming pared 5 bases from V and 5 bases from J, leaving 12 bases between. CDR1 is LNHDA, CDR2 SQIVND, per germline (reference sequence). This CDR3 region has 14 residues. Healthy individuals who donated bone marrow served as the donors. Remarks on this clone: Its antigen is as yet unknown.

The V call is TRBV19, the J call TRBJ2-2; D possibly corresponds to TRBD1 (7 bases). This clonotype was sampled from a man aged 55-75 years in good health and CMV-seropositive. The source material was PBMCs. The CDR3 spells CASSSQGGTGELFF. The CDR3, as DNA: TGTGCCAGTAGTTCCCAGGGGGGAACCGGGGAGCTGTTTTTT.